This entry concerns a single T cell receptor beta chain. The antigen is unknown. The Oncomine TCR Beta short-read assay was applied to DNA of cultured CD4+ T cells. TCRdb processed the PCR reads anew with MiXCR; each CDR3 protein has one entry. The sample records 9,500 to 15,000 distinct CDR3 sequences, 30% being singletons. The CDR3 has 13 amino acids. After removal of 3 bases from V and 11 bases from J, the junction contained 6 bases not matched to a gene. Germline lookup yields CDR1 SNHLY and CDR2 FYNNEI. The data belong to a study of vaccination and CD4 T cells after COVID-19. Study at large: Samples were taken after vaccination, a median of roughly 65 days after dose two, with a range of 14 to 241.

Study-level findings and limits: Reactive clone data from convalescent patients indicated a median of about 90% appearing only post-vaccination. Spike mono-reactivity was the property of 304 of 307 vaccine-specific clones in convalescent patients.

The treatment: roughly nine-day PBMC culture with coronavirus spike peptide pools or control peptides (ViraFEST assay). IL-2 (around 9.1 IU/ml) and peptide pools (around 9.7 ug/ml) were added to cultures of 1.5 million to 2 million PBMCs per well. The sample consisted of cultured CD4+ T cells from blood. The sequence was obtained from a human donor with COVID-19. This chain links TRBV2 with TRBJ1-5; 8 bases fit TRBD1. The CDR3, as DNA: TGTGCCAGCAGTGACAGGGGGCTCGGATCCCAGCATTTT. Translated, it gives CASSDRGLGSQHF.